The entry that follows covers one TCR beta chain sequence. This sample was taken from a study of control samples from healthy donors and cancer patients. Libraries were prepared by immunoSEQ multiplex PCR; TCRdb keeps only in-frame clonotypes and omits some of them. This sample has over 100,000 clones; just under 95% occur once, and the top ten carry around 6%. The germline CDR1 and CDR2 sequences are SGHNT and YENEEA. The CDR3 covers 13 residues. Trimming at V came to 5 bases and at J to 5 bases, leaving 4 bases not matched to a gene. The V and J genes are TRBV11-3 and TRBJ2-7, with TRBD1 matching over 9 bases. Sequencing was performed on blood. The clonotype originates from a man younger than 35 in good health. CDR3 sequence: CASSVTGGDEQYF. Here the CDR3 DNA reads TGTGCCAGCAGCGTCACAGGGGGCGACGAGCAGTACTTC. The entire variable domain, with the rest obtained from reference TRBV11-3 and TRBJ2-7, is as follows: EAGVVQSPRYKIIEKKQPVAFWCNPISGHNTLYWYLQNLGQGPELLIRYENEEAVDDSQLPKDRFSAERLKGVDSTLKIQPAELGDSAVYLCASSVTGGDEQYFGPGTRLTVT.